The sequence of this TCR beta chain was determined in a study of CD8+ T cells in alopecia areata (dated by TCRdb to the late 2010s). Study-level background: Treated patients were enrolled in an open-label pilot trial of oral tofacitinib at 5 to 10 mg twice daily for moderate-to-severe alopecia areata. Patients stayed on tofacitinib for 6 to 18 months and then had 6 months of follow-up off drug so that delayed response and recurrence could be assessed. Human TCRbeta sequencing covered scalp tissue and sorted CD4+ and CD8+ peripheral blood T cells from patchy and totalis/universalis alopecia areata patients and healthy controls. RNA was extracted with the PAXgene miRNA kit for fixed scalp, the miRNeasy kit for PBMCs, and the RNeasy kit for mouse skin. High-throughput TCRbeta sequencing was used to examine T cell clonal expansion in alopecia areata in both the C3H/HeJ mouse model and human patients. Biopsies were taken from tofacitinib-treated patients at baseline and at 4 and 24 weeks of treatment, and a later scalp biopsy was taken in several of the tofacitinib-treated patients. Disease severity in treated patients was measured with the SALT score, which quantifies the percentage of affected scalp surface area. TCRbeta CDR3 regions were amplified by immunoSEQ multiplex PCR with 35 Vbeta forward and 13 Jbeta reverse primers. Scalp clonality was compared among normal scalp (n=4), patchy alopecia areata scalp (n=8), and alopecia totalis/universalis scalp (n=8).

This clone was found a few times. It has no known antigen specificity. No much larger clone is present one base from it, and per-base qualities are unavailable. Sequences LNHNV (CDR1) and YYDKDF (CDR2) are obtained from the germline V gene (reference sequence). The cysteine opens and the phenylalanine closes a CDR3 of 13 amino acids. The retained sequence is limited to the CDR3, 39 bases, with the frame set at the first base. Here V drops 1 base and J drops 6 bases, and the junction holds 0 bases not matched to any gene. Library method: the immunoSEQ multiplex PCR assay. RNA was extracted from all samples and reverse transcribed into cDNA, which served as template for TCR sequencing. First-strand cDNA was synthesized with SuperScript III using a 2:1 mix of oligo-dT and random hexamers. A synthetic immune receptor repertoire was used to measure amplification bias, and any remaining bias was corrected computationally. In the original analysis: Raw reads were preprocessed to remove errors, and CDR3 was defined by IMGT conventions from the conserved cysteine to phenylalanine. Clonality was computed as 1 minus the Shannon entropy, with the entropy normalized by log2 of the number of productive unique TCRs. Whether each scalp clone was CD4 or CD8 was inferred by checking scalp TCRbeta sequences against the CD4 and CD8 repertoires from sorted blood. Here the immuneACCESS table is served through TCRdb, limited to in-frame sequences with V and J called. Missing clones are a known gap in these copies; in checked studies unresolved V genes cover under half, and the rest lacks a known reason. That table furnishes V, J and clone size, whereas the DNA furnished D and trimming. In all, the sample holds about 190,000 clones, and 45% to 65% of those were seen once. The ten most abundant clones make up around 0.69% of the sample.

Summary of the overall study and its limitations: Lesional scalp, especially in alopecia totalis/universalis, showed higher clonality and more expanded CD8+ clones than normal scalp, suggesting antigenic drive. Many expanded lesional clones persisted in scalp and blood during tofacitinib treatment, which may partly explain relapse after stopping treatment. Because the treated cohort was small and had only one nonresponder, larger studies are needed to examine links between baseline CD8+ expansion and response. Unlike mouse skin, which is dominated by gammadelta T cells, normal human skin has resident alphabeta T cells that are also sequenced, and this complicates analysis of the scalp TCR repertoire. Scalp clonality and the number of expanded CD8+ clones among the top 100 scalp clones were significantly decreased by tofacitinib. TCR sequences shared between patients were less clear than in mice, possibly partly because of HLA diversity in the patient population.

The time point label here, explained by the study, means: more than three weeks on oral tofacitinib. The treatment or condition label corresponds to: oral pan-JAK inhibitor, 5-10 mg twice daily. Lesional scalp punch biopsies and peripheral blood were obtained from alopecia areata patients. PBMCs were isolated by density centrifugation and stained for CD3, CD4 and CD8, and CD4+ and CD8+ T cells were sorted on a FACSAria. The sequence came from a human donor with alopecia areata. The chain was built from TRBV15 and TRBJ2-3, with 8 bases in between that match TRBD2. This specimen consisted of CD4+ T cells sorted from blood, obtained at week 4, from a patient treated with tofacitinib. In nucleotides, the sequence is TGTGCCACCAGCAGAGGACTAGCGGATACGCAGTATTTT. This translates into CATSRGLADTQYF.